This is a list of T cell receptor beta chains from one sample in a study of T cells in tumors after PD-1 blockade. The method was immunoSEQ multiplex PCR; TCRdb's version includes in-frame clones alone and lacks a portion of them. Of around 60,000 clones listed, around 77% are singletons. Sequences were derived from PBMCs, sampled before anti-PD-1 treatment. The receptors shown here come from a human donor with basal cell carcinoma. CDR3s leave out the opening cysteine and the closing phenylalanine or tryptophan.

>TRBV19|TRBJ2-5
ASSSGREIETQY
>TRBV4-2|TRBJ2-3
ASSQGVDTQY
>TRBV12-3/TRBV12-4|TRBJ1-2
ASSLDYGYT
>TRBV5-6|TRBJ1-1
ASSPTGYTEAF
>TRBV27|TRBJ2-5
ASSFRGQETQY
>TRBV18|TRBJ1-1
ASSPVRTGNTEAF
>TRBV30|TRBJ2-5
AWSKGIETQY
>TRBV21-1|TRBJ2-7
ASSKGGRQGPYEQY
>TRBV11-3|TRBJ1-4
ASSRGELNEKLF
>TRBV4-1|TRBJ2-3
ASSHLQGARTDTQY
>TRBV5-6|TRBJ2-5
ASRGPGRKQETQY
>TRBV12-5|TRBJ2-3
ASASSTDTQY
>TRBV6-5|TRBJ1-6
ASSYLGGAYNSPLH
>TRBV29-1|TRBJ2-2
SASTLDPGELF
>TRBV5-4|TRBJ2-7
ASSPPGPVYEQY
>TRBV7-8|TRBJ1-6
ASSLAGSIDSPLH
>TRBV29-1|TRBJ1-1
SGGQVGTEAF
>TRBV7-9|TRBJ2-3
ASVSRGYTDTQY
>TRBV24-1|TRBJ2-2
ATSDGLSTGELF
>TRBV30|TRBJ1-6
AWSVRRQGISSYNSPLH
>TRBV29-1|TRBJ1-2
SVDRSSSSDGYT
>TRBV7-9|TRBJ2-2
AIPGQHTGELF
>TRBV3-1/TRBV3-2|TRBJ2-7
ASSQLDTTPGQY
>TRBV27|TRBJ1-6
ASSRRGQPLH
>TRBV7-9|TRBJ2-7
ASSLDSPRQY
>TRBV11-2|TRBJ2-3
ASSLSRKAGGRGDTQY
>TRBV12-5|TRBJ1-1
ASAVVGTEAF
>TRBV2|TRBJ1-2
ASRDRVGYGYT
>TRBV6-6|TRBJ1-1
ASMAPHRAMNTEAF
>TRBV5-1|TRBJ2-5
ASSASGDQETQY
>TRBV13|TRBJ1-2
ASSLGTGNYGYT
>TRBV21-1|TRBJ2-6
ASSKCRGANVLT
>TRBV6-1|TRBJ1-5
ASSAGTGGFRSNQPQH
>TRBV2|TRBJ2-2
ASSEGSRLAGATGELF
>TRBV6-5|TRBJ1-2
ASSVDRRMSYT